These 10 T cell receptor beta chains share one sample of origin, sequenced in a study of PD-1 blockade in mismatch repair-deficient tumors. TCRdb keeps only in-frame clones here, not all; method: immunoSEQ multiplex PCR. The sample contains tens of thousands of clones, 85% of which appear only once. The material sequenced was peripheral blood, taken 76 weeks after starting pembrolizumab. All receptors come from an adult with mismatch repair-deficient cancer.

CDR3 sequence: CASSNDRGAEEQFF. Written as DNA, the CDR3 is TGTGCCAGCAGTAACGACAGGGGAGCCGAGGAGCAGTTCTTC. This rearrangement joins TRBV25-1 to TRBJ2-1, with 8 bases identical to TRBD1. V was pared by 5 bases and J by 10 bases, with 10 bases of the junction left unmatched. CDR1 and CDR2 from the germline V gene are MGHDK and SYGVNS. This CDR3 comprises 14 residues.

The rearrangement joins TRBV30 to TRBJ2-5; 8 positions agree with TRBD2. The V segment lost 3 bases and the J segment 1 base; nucleotides outside the gene matches: 16. This CDR3 comprises 18 residues. Germline V CDR1 and CDR2: GTSNPN, SVGIG (reference sequence). The CDR3 reads CAWRYPLPLAEGQETQYF. CDR3 DNA: TGTGCCTGGAGATACCCCCTCCCACTAGCGGAGGGCCAAGAGACCCAGTACTTC.

The chain is built from TRBV5-4 and TRBJ2-7; D might be TRBD2 (6 bases). This CDR3 has 15 amino acids. CDR1 is SGHNT, CDR2 YYREEE, per germline (reference sequence). Trimming stripped 5 bases from V and 5 bases from J, with 20 bases between. The CDR3 nucleotides read TGTGCCAGCAGTCTCCTCGCCGGGACTCTAAACGAGCAGTACTTC. Amino acid sequence: CASSLLAGTLNEQYF.

This chain connects TRBV14 to TRBJ2-3, with D uncertain. V was clipped by 0 bases and J by 5 bases, with 9 bases between them. This CDR3 has 14 amino acids. CDR1 is SGHDN and CDR2 is FVKESK in the germline V gene. The CDR3 DNA is TGTGCCAGCAGCCAAGATCCTTGGGGAGATACGCAGTATTTT. Protein sequence: CASSQDPWGDTQYF.

The chain combines TRBV18 with TRBJ2-7; the D gene is possibly TRBD1 (5 bases). The CDR3 length is 13 residues. V shed 1 base and J shed 2 bases, with 6 bases lying between them. Germline CDR1 reads KGHSH; CDR2 reads LQKENI. The CDR3, as DNA: TGTGCCAGCTCACCACAGGGGCCCTACGAGCAGTACTTC. Translation: CASSPQGPYEQYF. Looking up the rest from reference TRBV18 and TRBJ2-7 gives the full variable domain: NAGVMQNPRHLVRRRGQEARLRCSPMKGHSHVYWYRQLPEEGLKFMVYLQKENIIDESGMPKERFSAEFPKEGPSILRIQQVVRGDSAAYFCASSPQGPYEQYFGPGTRLTVT.

V is TRBV27 and J is TRBJ2-1; 9 bases line up with TRBD2. CDR1 is MNHEY, CDR2 SMNVEV, per germline (reference sequence). The CDR3 is made up of 15 amino acids. V shed 6 bases and J 6 bases; nucleotides not matched to a gene: 9. DNA of the CDR3: TGTGCCAGCAGCATACCGGGACTAGCTTCCAATGAGCAGTTCTTC. Translation: CASSIPGLASNEQFF.

The V and J genes are TRBV29-1 and TRBJ2-1; the match to TRBD2 covers 8 bases. Unmatched junction bases numbered 1, after V lost 2 bases and J lost 1 base. CDR1 is SQVTM and CDR2 is ANQGSEA in the germline V gene. The CDR3 extends over 14 amino acids. The CDR3: CSVEPSGSYNEQFF. DNA for the CDR3: TGCAGCGTTGAACCTAGCGGGTCCTACAATGAGCAGTTCTTC.

In regard to this clone: The junction shows a germline mismatch at one end, possibly a read error. The genes are TRBV7-9 and TRBJ2-5, with TRBD2 as a possible D gene (6 bases). There are 14 residues in the CDR3. Germline values: CDR1 SEHNR, CDR2 FQNEAQ (reference sequence). The CDR3 DNA follows: TGTGCCAGCAGCCTAGCGACATCCCAAGAGACCCAGTACTTC. Translated, it gives CASSLATSQETQYF. The whole variable domain, remainder taken from reference TRBV7-9 and TRBJ2-5, is DTGVSQNPRHKITKRGQNVTFRCDPISEHNRLYWYRQTLGQGPEFLTYFQNEAQLEKSRLLSDRFSAERPKGSFSTLEIQRTEQGDSAMYLCASSLATSQETQYFGPGTRLLVL.

The chain carries TRBV7-9 and TRBJ2-4, with TRBD2 as a possible D gene (6 bases). V dropped 2 bases and J dropped 6 bases, with 23 bases sitting between them. Germline V CDR1 and CDR2: SEHNR, FQNEAQ (reference sequence). The CDR3 covers 18 residues. CDR3 sequence reads: CASSLRETESGFGNIQYF. The CDR3 coding sequence is TGTGCCAGCAGCTTACGGGAGACGGAGAGTGGGTTTGGAAACATTCAGTACTTC.

This sequence joins TRBV9 and TRBJ2-1; 8 nucleotides line up with TRBD2. The CDR3 is 16 amino acids. CDR1 and CDR2 (germline): SGDLS, YYNGEE. J was trimmed by 7 bases and V by 0 bases; bases with no gene match: 9. As DNA, the CDR3 is TGTGCCAGCAGCGTAGCGTACGGGAGGGGCTTGAATGAGCAGTTCTTC. It specifies CASSVAYGRGLNEQFF.